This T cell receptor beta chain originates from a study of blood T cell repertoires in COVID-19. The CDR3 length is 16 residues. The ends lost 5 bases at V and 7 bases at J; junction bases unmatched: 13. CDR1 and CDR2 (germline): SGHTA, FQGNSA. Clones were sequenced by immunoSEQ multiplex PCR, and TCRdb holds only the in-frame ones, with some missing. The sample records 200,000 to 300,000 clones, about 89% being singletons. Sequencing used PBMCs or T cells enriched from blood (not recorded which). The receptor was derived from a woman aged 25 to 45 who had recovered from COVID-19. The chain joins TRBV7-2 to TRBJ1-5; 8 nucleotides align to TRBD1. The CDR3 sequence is CASSQRSGGAGQPQHF. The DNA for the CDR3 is TGTGCCAGCAGCCAAAGGTCAGGGGGCGCAGGGCAGCCCCAGCATTTT.